This TCR beta chain is drawn from a study of blood T cell repertoires in COVID-19. Generated by immunoSEQ multiplex PCR, the TCRdb table keeps only in-frame clones and is missing some. The top ten clones hold approximately 9.8% of a sample with some 300,000 clones, 75% to 90% of them seen once. This CDR3 is 16 amino acids long. The V segment lost 5 bases and the J segment 0 bases; nucleotides outside the gene matches: 7. Germline loops: CDR1 SGHNT, CDR2 YENEEA. This clone was recorded a few times. This clonotype was obtained from a woman aged 40 to 50 who had recovered from COVID-19. Sequencing input: PBMCs or T cells enriched from blood (not recorded which). The rearrangement links TRBV11-3 to TRBJ2-1; 7 bases align to TRBD1. CDR3 protein: CASSLSGDSSYNEQFF. In DNA, the CDR3 is TGTGCCAGCAGCCTCTCTGGGGACAGCTCCTACAATGAGCAGTTCTTC.